The clone carrying this TCR beta chain has a single count. Its antigen is as yet unknown. Looked up from germline, CDR1 is MNHEY and CDR2 is SMNVEV (reference sequence). The CDR3 sequence is 15 residues long. The trim removed 5 bases at V and 6 bases at J, leaving 10 bases unmatched. The record originates from a study of cytomegalovirus exposure and HLA in healthy donors. Regarding the study as a whole: About 87% or about 30% of the time was how often most TCR beta V segments were productive, according to an earlier analysis. Per published reports, the classifier diagnosed cytomegalovirus status with high specificity and sensitivity. A later analysis showed that HLA-associated TCR beta chains had undergone more clonal expansion than equally common others.

Both 60 Vbeta primers and 13 Jbeta primers went into the PCR. Method: immunoSEQ multiplex PCR; TCRdb's copy keeps in-frame clones and lacks some. The table lists more than 95,000 clones, 80% of them singletons. The TCR comes from a man aged 25-45 years in good health and CMV-seropositive. V is TRBV27 and J is TRBJ2-1; 7 bases are a match to TRBD2. The sample consisted of PBMCs. This chain's CDR3 is CASSPQGGSGNEQFF. The CDR3 DNA is TGTGCCAGCAGTCCCCAGGGAGGGAGCGGCAATGAGCAGTTCTTC.